Presented here are 30 T cell receptor beta chains from one specimen sequenced in a study of blood T cell repertoires in COVID-19. Libraries were prepared by immunoSEQ multiplex PCR; TCRdb keeps only in-frame clonotypes and omits some of them. The sample includes under 250,000 clones, just over 85% of them seen just once. Sequenced input: peripheral blood. These receptors were collected from a man older than 75 with acute or convalescent COVID-19.

This clone came up a few times. V and J are TRBV5-1 and TRBJ2-5; D may be TRBD2 (6 bases). This CDR3 has 15 residues. V dropped 5 bases and J dropped 2 bases, with 16 bases sitting between them. Looked up from germline, CDR1 is SGHRS and CDR2 is YFSETQ. CDR3 in amino acids: CASSIGRRAQETQYF. The CDR3 nucleotides read TGCGCCAGCAGTATTGGGCGGAGGGCTCAAGAGACCCAGTACTTC.

The table lists this clone with a count of one. V is TRBV28 and J is TRBJ1-2; TRBD1 agrees at 10 bases. With V trimmed by 7 bases and J by 6 bases, 2 bases remained unmatched. The CDR3 runs to 12 residues. The germline V gene has CDR1 MDHEN and CDR2 SYDVKM. CDR3 residues: CASKGTGDGYTF. CDR3 nucleotides: TGTGCCAGCAAGGGGACAGGGGATGGCTACACCTTC.

The rearrangement uses TRBV18 and TRBJ1-5; tentative D call: TRBD1 (6 bases). The CDR3 has 15 amino acids. CDR1 and CDR2 (germline): KGHSH, LQKENI. With 2 bases removed from V and 4 bases from J, the gap between germline ends came to 12 bases. The CDR3 protein is CASSPGRQENQPQHF. DNA of the CDR3: TGTGCCAGCTCACCAGGACGACAGGAGAATCAGCCCCAGCATTTT.

The CDR3 region is CASSLGLAGYTDTQYF. The CDR3 DNA sequence: TGTGCCAGCAGCCTTGGACTAGCGGGGTACACAGATACGCAGTATTTT. This sequence joins TRBV5-4 and TRBJ2-3; 12 bases fit TRBD2. The germline V gene encodes CDR1 SGHNT and CDR2 YYREEE (reference sequence). CDR3 length equals 16 residues. V trimming: 4 bases; J trimming: 2 bases; junction bases outside the gene matches: 5.

This chain links TRBV12-5 with TRBJ1-1; no firm D call. Germline loops: CDR1 LGHNT, CDR2 FRNRAP. The CDR3 covers 14 residues. V shed 6 bases and J shed 5 bases, with 16 bases lying between them. This CDR3 is CASGAEPPITEAFF. CDR3 nucleotides: TGTGCTAGTGGCGCCGAGCCACCTATTACTGAAGCTTTCTTT.

V and J are TRBV7-2 and TRBJ2-3, with 12 bases aligning to TRBD2. J lost 3 bases, V lost 5 bases, and 9 bases had no gene match. The CDR3 extends over 17 amino acids. In germline, CDR1 is SGHTA, CDR2 FQGNSA. The CDR3 nucleotides read TGTGCCAGCAGCGGGAGACTAGCGGGGGCGAGGACAGATACGCAGTATTTT. As protein: CASSGRLAGARTDTQYF.

The count of this clone is one. CDR3 DNA: TGTGCCAGCAGCCGACTAGCGGGGGTTACCTACGAGCAGTACTTC. Residues: CASSRLAGVTYEQYF. V gene TRBV27 combines with J gene TRBJ2-7; 12 bases map to TRBD2. The CDR3 consists of 15 residues. The V gene end was trimmed by 6 bases and the J gene end by 2 bases; junction bases not matched to a gene: 5. The germline V gene encodes CDR1 MNHEY and CDR2 SMNVEV (reference sequence).

As DNA, the CDR3 is TGTGCCAGCAGTACCGACCTTTCGGCGGATTCACCCCTCCACTTT. Amino acids: CASSTDLSADSPLHF. The V call is TRBV28, the J call TRBJ1-6; D is unresolved. The germline V gene encodes CDR1 MDHEN and CDR2 SYDVKM. CDR3 length: 15 amino acids. Trimming removed 5 bases from V and 8 bases from J, with 16 bases in between.

This rearrangement joins TRBV28 to TRBJ2-2; tentative D call: TRBD2 (6 bases). Germline values: CDR1 MDHEN, CDR2 SYDVKM. This CDR3 comprises 17 residues. Trimming took 5 bases from V and 2 from J, leaving 18 bases between them. The CDR3: CASSPVGTGDNTGELFF. The CDR3 DNA follows: TGTGCCAGCAGTCCCGTTGGGACGGGGGATAACACCGGGGAGCTGTTTTTT.

The CDR3 DNA follows: TGTGCCAGTAACCTACAGGGGACGAACACTGAAGCTTTCTTT. Protein sequence: CASNLQGTNTEAFF. The chain recombines TRBV19 with TRBJ1-1; 7 nucleotides match TRBD1. The CDR3 is 14 residues long. Germline CDR1 and CDR2: LNHDA and SQIVND (reference sequence). The V gene end was trimmed by 7 bases and the J gene end by 1 base; junction bases not matched to a gene: 6.

V and J are TRBV28 and TRBJ2-5, with 7 bases fitting TRBD1. With V trimmed by 5 bases and J by 5 bases, 5 bases remained unmatched. The CDR3 has 13 residues. CDR1 MDHEN and CDR2 SYDVKM come from the germline V gene. The CDR3: CASSEGARETQYF. The CDR3 DNA follows: TGTGCCAGCAGTGAGGGGGCTCGGGAGACCCAGTACTTC.

This clone was counted a few times. The V call is TRBV9, the J call TRBJ1-3, with TRBD1 identical over 8 bases. In germline, CDR1 is SGDLS, CDR2 YYNGEE. This CDR3 has 18 amino acids. The V and J ends lost 0 bases and 2 bases, in that order; junction bases with no gene match: 10. The CDR3 coding sequence is TGTGCCAGCAGCGTAGCCTCCCGAGGGACAGGTGCTGGAAACACCATATATTTT. This translates into CASSVASRGTGAGNTIYF.

The V and J genes are TRBV19 and TRBJ2-7; D unresolved. Trimming removed 2 bases from V and 2 bases from J, with 10 bases in between. Germline-derived CDR1 and CDR2 are LNHDA and SQIVND (reference sequence). This CDR3 comprises 14 residues. The CDR3 is CASSISRDTYEQYF. CDR3 nucleotide sequence: TGTGCCAGTAGTATATCAAGAGACACCTACGAGCAGTACTTC.

The chain employs TRBV7-2 and TRBJ1-1, with D perhaps TRBD1 (6 bases). V was trimmed by 1 base and J by 7 bases, leaving 13 bases between them. The V gene's germline CDR1 is SGHTA and CDR2 FQGNSA. CDR3 length: 14 amino acids. CDR3 nucleotides: TGTGCCAGCAGCTTAGATATACAGGGAAGTGAAGCTTTCTTT. It yields the protein CASSLDIQGSEAFF. Variable domain in full (rest from reference TRBV7-2 and TRBJ1-1): GAGVSQSPSNKVTEKGKDVELRCDPISGHTALYWYRQSLGQGLEFLIYFQGNSAPDKSGLPSDRFSAERTGGSVSTLTIQRTQQEDSAVYLCASSLDIQGSEAFFGQGTRLTVV.

The chain is built from TRBV6-4 and TRBJ1-4; D is possibly TRBD1 (6 bases). Trimming stripped 0 bases from V and 7 bases from J, with 12 bases between. There are 15 residues in the CDR3. Per germline, CDR1 MRHNA and CDR2 SNTAGT. This CDR3 is CASSDSGRGFEKLFF. CDR3 coding DNA: TGTGCCAGCAGTGACTCGGGCAGGGGATTTGAAAAACTGTTTTTT.

This clone was detected only a few times. The rearrangement uses TRBV6-5 and TRBJ1-2; 8 bases align to TRBD1. Germline V gene lookup returns CDR1 MNHEY and CDR2 SVGAGI. The trim removed 6 bases at V and 0 bases at J, leaving 6 bases unmatched. This CDR3 is built from 15 residues. CDR3 sequence: CASRTGDTTNYGYTF. CDR3 nucleotide sequence: TGTGCCAGCAGGACAGGGGACACCACTAACTATGGCTACACCTTC.

The rearrangement uses TRBV4-2 and TRBJ1-2; D unclear. This CDR3 contains 13 residues. Trimming shortened V by 1 base and J by 8 bases, and 11 bases separated the two germline ends. The V gene's germline CDR1 is LGHNA and CDR2 YNFKEQ. The DNA of the CDR3 is TGTGCCAGCAGCCAAGTGGGCGGGTGGGGCTACACCTTC. Translating it yields CASSQVGGWGYTF.

The chain's CDR3 is CASSNRQGGTYNEQFF. In DNA, the CDR3 is TGTGCCAGCAGCAACCGACAGGGGGGAACCTACAATGAGCAGTTCTTC. The chain uses TRBV6-2 or TRBV6-3 and TRBJ2-1; 9 positions agree with TRBD1. V lost 6 bases to trimming and J lost 2 bases; unmatched junction nucleotides: 8. Germline loops: CDR1 MNHEY, CDR2 SVGEGT. This CDR3 region has 16 residues.

The genes are TRBV9 and TRBJ1-2, with 11 bases identical to TRBD1. The ends lost 5 bases at V and 4 bases at J; junction bases unmatched: 10. Germline loops: CDR1 SGDLS, CDR2 YYNGEE. The CDR3 extends over 16 amino acids. This CDR3 is CASSDSGTGGSYGYTF. CDR3 nucleotides: TGTGCCAGCAGTGATTCCGGGACAGGGGGTTCCTATGGCTACACCTTC. Together with reference TRBV9 and TRBJ1-2, the CDR3 gives the full variable domain: DSGVTQTPKHLITATGQRVTLRCSPRSGDLSVYWYQQSLDQGLQFLIQYYNGEERAKGNILERFSAQQFPDLHSELNLSSLELGDSALYFCASSDSGTGGSYGYTFGSGTRLTVV.

The J gene is TRBJ2-5, the V gene TRBV5-1; 14 nucleotides align to TRBD2. Germline V CDR1 and CDR2: SGHRS, YFSETQ. V dropped 4 bases and J dropped 5; count of bases not matched to a gene: 4. CDR3 length: 15 amino acids. The CDR3 sequence is CASSGGTSGSETQYF. CDR3 DNA: TGCGCCAGCAGCGGAGGGACTAGCGGGAGTGAGACCCAGTACTTC.

V gene TRBV7-9 combines with J gene TRBJ2-4; 7 bases map to TRBD1. Trimming cost V 1 base and J 15 bases; bases outside gene matches: 3. CDR1 and CDR2 (germline): SEHNR, FQNEAQ (reference sequence). This CDR3 comprises 11 residues. This CDR3 reads CASSLGTGMYF. CDR3 sequence (DNA): TGTGCCAGCAGCTTAGGGACAGGAATGTACTTC. The full variable domain, its missing parts supplied by reference TRBV7-9 and TRBJ2-4, is DTGVSQNPRHKITKRGQNVTFRCDPISEHNRLYWYRQTLGQGPEFLTYFQNEAQLEKSRLLSDRFSAERPKGSFSTLEIQRTEQGDSAMYLCASSLGTGMYFGAGTRLSVL.

The chain recombines TRBV24-1 with TRBJ2-2; a possible D gene is TRBD1 (6 bases). The V end was cut by 3 bases, the J end by 0 bases, with 13 bases between. The CDR3 is 17 amino acids. The V gene's germline CDR1 is KGHDR and CDR2 SFDVKD. CDR3 DNA: TGTGCCACCAGTGATCCATTGACAGGTTCGAACACCGGGGAGCTGTTTTTT. Its protein is CATSDPLTGSNTGELFF.

J is TRBJ1-5 and V is TRBV5-8; tentative D call: TRBD1 (5 bases). The CDR3 totals 15 residues. Per the germline V gene, CDR1 is SGHTS and CDR2 is YDEGEE. Trimming removed 2 bases from V and 2 bases from J, with 11 bases in between. The DNA of the CDR3 is TGTGCCAGCAGCTTTGGGGGGAAGGGCAATCAGCCCCAGCATTTT. This encodes CASSFGGKGNQPQHF.

V gene TRBV6-5 combines with J gene TRBJ1-3; D remains unclear. Between the trimmed V and J ends, which lost 5 bases and 2 bases, there was a span of 13 bases. CDR3 length: 15 residues. CDR1 and CDR2 (germline): MNHEY, SVGAGI. The CDR3 sequence: CASSPRLIPGNTIYF. The CDR3, as DNA: TGTGCCAGCAGTCCCCGGTTAATTCCTGGAAACACCATATATTTT.

The chain uses TRBV5-4 and TRBJ2-5; D is perhaps TRBD1 (6 bases). V lost 1 base to trimming and J lost 1 base, with 8 bases between them. This CDR3 is built from 14 residues. Germline values: CDR1 SGHNT, CDR2 YYREEE (reference sequence). In DNA, the CDR3 is TGTGCCAGCAGCTTGAGGACAGCCCAAGAGACCCAGTACTTC. Its protein is CASSLRTAQETQYF.

The J gene is TRBJ1-2, the V gene TRBV10-3; 8 bases align to TRBD1. Germline CDR1 and CDR2: ENHRY and SYGVKD. V was clipped by 3 bases and J by 2 bases; unmatched bases: 5. The CDR3 runs 15 residues. The CDR3 bases are TGTGCCATCAGTGACCCGGACAGGGCGAACTATGGCTACACCTTC. Its protein product is CAISDPDRANYGYTF.

V and J are TRBV18 and TRBJ2-1; 11 bases align to TRBD1. V lost 3 bases to trimming and J lost 7 bases; unmatched junction nucleotides: 2. This CDR3 has 14 amino acids. The V gene's germline CDR1 is KGHSH and CDR2 LQKENI. The DNA for the CDR3 is TGTGCCAGCTCACCCGGGACAGGGGGAAATGAGCAGTTCTTC. Its protein product is CASSPGTGGNEQFF.

This clone has just a few counts. This rearrangement joins TRBV7-8 to TRBJ1-1; 7 bases agree with TRBD1. Unmatched junction bases numbered 6, after V lost 2 bases and J lost 0 bases. CDR3 length: 16 amino acids. Germline CDR1 and CDR2: SGHVS and FQNEAQ. The CDR3 nucleotides read TGTGCCAGCAGCTTATCGGCAGGGGGTTTGAACACTGAAGCTTTCTTT. Protein product: CASSLSAGGLNTEAFF.

The chain employs TRBV6-1 and TRBJ1-5; perhaps TRBD1 as D (6 bases). Germline V lookup: CDR1 MNHNS, CDR2 SASEGT. The CDR3 has 16 amino acids. V was pared by 3 bases and J by 0 bases, with 12 bases between. The CDR3 reads CASSDRGPYSNQPQHF. In DNA, the CDR3 is TGTGCCAGCAGTGACAGGGGACCTTATAGCAATCAGCCCCAGCATTTT.

This chain connects TRBV6-1 to TRBJ2-3, with D possibly being TRBD2 (5 bases). The CDR3 runs to 12 residues. Germline V gene data show CDR1 as MNHNS and CDR2 as SASEGT. Deletions cut 2 bases from V and 5 bases from J, with 5 bases between. DNA of the CDR3: TGTGCCAGCAGTGAACGGGAAGATACGCAGTATTTT. It yields the protein CASSEREDTQYF.